This record concerns one T cell receptor (beta chain) sequence. Here immunoSEQ multiplex PCR was the method, and the copy in TCRdb shows in-frame clones only, minus some. Of roughly 100,000 clones listed, 74% were seen once; the top ten hold roughly 26%. The sample is drawn from a study of CD8 T cell repertoires and HIV-1 epitope variants. In the study overall: Separate wells received one of Twenty-five Gag or Nef variant peptides.

Germline-derived CDR1 and CDR2 are ENHRY and SYGVKD. The CDR3 has 15 residues. Trimming left V 5 bases short and J 5 bases short, with 16 bases between. This clonotype was sampled from a male donor with HIV. This sequence joins TRBV10-3 and TRBJ2-1; D might be TRBD1 or TRBD2, each matching 5 bases. Sequenced sample: uncultured baseline CD8+ T cells from peripheral blood mononuclear cells (PBMCs). CDR3 nucleotide sequence: TGTGCCATCAGTCTCGGGGCCCTTCCTCACAATGAGCAGTTCTTC. Protein: CAISLGALPHNEQFF.